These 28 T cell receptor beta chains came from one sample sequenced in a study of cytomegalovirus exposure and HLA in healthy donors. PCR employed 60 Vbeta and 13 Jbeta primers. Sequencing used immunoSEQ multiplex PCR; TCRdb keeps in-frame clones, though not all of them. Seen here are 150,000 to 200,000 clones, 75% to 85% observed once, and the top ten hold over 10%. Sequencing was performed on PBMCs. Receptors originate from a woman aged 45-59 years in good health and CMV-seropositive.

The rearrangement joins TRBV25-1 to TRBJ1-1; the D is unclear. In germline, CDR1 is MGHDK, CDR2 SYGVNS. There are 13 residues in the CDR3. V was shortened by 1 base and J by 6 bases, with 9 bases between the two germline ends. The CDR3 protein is CASSEWEGSEAFF. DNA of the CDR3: TGTGCCAGCAGTGAATGGGAGGGCTCTGAAGCTTTCTTT.

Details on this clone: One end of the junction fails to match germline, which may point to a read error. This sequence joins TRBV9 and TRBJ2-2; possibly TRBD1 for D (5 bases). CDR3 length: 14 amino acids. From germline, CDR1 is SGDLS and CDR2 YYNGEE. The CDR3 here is CAGSVVQGHGELFF. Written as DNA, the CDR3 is TGTGCCGGCAGCGTAGTTCAGGGCCACGGGGAGCTGTTTTTT.

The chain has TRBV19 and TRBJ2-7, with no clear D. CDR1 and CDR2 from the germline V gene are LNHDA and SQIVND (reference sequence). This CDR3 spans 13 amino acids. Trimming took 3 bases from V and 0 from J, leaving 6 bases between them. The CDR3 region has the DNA TGTGCCAGTAGTATCGCAGTCTCCTACGAGCAGTACTTC. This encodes CASSIAVSYEQYF.

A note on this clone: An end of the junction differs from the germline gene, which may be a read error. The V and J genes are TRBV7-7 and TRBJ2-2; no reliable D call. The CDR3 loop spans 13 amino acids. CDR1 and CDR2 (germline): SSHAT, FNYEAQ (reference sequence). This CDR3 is CASSLTNTGELFF. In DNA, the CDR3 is TGTGCTAGCAGCTTAACTAACACCGGGGAGCTGTTTTTT.

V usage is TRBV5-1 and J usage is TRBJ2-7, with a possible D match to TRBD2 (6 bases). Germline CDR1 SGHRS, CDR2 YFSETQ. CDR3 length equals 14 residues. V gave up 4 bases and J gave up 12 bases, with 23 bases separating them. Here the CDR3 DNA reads TGCGCCAGCAGCGTTACAGGTACTACGACGGGACTGTACTTC. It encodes CASSVTGTTTGLYF. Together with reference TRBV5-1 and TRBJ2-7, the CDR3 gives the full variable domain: KAGVTQTPRYLIKTRGQQVTLSCSPISGHRSVSWYQQTPGQGLQFLFEYFSETQRNKGNFPGRFSGRQFSNSRSEMNVSTLELGDSALYLCASSVTGTTTGLYFGPGTRLTVT.

The CDR3 region has the DNA TGTGCCTGGATCCCCGGGACAGGGGTGGGCGAGCAGTACTTC. This sequence encodes CAWIPGTGVGEQYF. The chain joins TRBV30 to TRBJ2-7, with TRBD1 matching 10 bases. Germline V gene lookup returns CDR1 GTSNPN and CDR2 SVGIG (reference sequence). The CDR3 length is 14 residues. With V trimmed by 4 bases and J by 6 bases, 9 bases remained unmatched.

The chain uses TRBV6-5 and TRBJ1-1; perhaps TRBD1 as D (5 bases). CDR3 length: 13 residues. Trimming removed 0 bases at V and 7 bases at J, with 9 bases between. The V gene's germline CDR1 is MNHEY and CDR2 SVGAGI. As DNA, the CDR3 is TGTGCCAGCAGTTACTCGCAGGGAGGTGAAGCTTTCTTT. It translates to CASSYSQGGEAFF.

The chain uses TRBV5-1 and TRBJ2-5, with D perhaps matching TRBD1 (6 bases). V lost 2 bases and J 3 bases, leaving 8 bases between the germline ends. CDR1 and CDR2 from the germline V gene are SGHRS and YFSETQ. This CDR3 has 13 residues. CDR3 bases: TGCGCCAGCAGCTTTAGACAGGAAGAGACCCAGTACTTC. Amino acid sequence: CASSFRQEETQYF.

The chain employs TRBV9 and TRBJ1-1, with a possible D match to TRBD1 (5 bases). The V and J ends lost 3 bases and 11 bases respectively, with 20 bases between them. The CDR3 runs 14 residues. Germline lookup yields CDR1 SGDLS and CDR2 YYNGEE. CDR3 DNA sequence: TGTGCCAGCAGCGAGATAGGGCTAGGGGTGGAGGCTTTCTTT. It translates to CASSEIGLGVEAFF.

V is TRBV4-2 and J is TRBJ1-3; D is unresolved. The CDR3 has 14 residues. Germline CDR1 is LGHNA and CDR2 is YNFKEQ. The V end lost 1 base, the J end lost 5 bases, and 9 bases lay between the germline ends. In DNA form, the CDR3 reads TGTGCCAGCAGCCAAGTTGGAGAAAGAAACACCATATATTTT. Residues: CASSQVGERNTIYF.

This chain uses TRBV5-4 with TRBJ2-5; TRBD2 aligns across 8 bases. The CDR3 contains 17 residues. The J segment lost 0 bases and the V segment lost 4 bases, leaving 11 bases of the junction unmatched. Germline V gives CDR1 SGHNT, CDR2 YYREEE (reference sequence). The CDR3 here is CASSPGLSGGYQETQYF. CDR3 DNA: TGTGCCAGCAGCCCTGGACTAAGCGGGGGTTACCAAGAGACCCAGTACTTC.

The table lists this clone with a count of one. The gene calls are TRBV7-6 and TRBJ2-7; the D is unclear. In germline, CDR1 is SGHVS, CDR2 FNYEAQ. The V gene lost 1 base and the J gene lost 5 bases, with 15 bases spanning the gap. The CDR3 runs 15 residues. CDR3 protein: CASSLESGFFHEQYF. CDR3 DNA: TGTGCCAGCAGCTTAGAATCAGGTTTCTTCCACGAGCAGTACTTC.

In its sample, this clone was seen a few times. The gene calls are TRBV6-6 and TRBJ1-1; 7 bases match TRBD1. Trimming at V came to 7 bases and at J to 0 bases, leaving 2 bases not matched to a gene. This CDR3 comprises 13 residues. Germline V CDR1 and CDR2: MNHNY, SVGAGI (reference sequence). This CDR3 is CASKGQMNTEAFF. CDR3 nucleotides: TGTGCCAGCAAGGGACAGATGAACACTGAAGCTTTCTTT.

The CDR3: CASRIGQGVGNTIYF. CDR3 coding DNA: TGTGCCAGCAGAATCGGACAGGGGGTTGGAAACACCATATATTTT. The chain carries TRBV2 and TRBJ1-3; 10 nucleotides agree with TRBD1. CDR1 SNHLY and CDR2 FYNNEI come from the germline V gene. This CDR3 comprises 15 residues. V lost 6 bases and J lost 3; bases outside the gene matches: 5.

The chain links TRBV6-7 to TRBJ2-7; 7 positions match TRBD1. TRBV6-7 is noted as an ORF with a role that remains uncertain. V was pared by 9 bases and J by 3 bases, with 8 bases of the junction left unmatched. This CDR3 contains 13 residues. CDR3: CARGDSAIYEQYF. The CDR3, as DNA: TGTGCCAGGGGGGACAGTGCTATCTACGAGCAGTACTTC.

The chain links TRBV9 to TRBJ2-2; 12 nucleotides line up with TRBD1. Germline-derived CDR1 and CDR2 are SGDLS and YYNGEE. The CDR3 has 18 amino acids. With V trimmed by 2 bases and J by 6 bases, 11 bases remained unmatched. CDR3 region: CASSVVAGGQGASGELFF. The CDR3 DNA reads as TGTGCCAGCAGCGTCGTGGCCGGGGGACAGGGGGCGTCCGGGGAGCTGTTTTTT.

CDR3: CSVTSGERTQYF. The CDR3, as DNA: TGCAGCGTTACTAGCGGAGAAAGGACCCAGTACTTC. The J gene is TRBJ2-5, the V gene TRBV29-1; 8 nucleotides agree with TRBD2. CDR1 and CDR2 (germline): SQVTM, ANQGSEA. This CDR3 has 12 residues. V lost 5 bases to trimming and J lost 7 bases; unmatched junction nucleotides: 6.

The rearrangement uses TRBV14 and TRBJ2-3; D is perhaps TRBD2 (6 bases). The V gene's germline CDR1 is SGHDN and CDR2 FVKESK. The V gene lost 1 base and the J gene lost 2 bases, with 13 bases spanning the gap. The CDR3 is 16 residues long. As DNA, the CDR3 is TGTGCCAGCAGCCAAGCGGGCGGCGGGGTCACAGATACGCAGTATTTT. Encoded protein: CASSQAGGGVTDTQYF.

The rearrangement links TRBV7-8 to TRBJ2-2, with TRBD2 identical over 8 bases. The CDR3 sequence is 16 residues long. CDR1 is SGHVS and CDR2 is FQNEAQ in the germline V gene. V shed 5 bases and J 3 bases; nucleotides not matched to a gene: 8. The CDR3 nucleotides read TGTGCCAGCAGCACTGATAGCGGGGTATACACCGGGGAGCTGTTTTTT. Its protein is CASSTDSGVYTGELFF. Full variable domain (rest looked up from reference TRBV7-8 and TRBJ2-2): GAGVSQSPRYKVAKRGQDVALRCDPISGHVSLFWYQQALGQGPEFLTYFQNEAQLDKSGLPSDRFFAERPEGSVSTLKIQRTQQEDSAVYLCASSTDSGVYTGELFFGEGSRLTVL.

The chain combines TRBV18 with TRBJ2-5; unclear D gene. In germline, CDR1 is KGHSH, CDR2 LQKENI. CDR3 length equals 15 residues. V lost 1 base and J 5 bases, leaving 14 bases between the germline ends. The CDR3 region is CASSPQSQTKETQYF. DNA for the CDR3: TGTGCCAGCTCACCACAGTCCCAAACTAAGGAGACCCAGTACTTC.

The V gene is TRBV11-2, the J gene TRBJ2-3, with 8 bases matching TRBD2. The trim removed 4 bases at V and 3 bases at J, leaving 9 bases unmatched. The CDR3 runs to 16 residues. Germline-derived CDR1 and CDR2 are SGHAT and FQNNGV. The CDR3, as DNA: TGTGCCAGCAGCTCGCTAAGCGGGGGACAAACAGATACGCAGTATTTT. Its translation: CASSSLSGGQTDTQYF. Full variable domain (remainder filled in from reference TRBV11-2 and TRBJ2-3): EAGVAQSPRYKIIEKRQSVAFWCNPISGHATLYWYQQILGQGPKLLIQFQNNGVVDDSQLPKDRFSAERLKGVDSTLKIQPAKLEDSAVYLCASSSLSGGQTDTQYFGPGTRLTVL.

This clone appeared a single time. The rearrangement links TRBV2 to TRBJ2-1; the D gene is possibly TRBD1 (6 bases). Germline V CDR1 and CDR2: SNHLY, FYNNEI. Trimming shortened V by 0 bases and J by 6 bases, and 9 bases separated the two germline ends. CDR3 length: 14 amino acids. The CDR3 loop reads CASSEAGHSNEQFF. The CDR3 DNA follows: TGTGCCAGCAGTGAAGCGGGACATTCCAATGAGCAGTTCTTC.

The CDR3 spells CASSQDDFTSYNEQFF. Here the CDR3 DNA reads TGCGCCAGCAGCCAAGATGACTTTACCTCCTACAATGAGCAGTTCTTC. The chain carries TRBV4-1 and TRBJ2-1; D unresolved. CDR3 size: 16 residues. The V end lost 0 bases, the J end lost 0 bases, and 9 bases lay between the germline ends. The germline V gene has CDR1 MGHRA and CDR2 YSYEKL.

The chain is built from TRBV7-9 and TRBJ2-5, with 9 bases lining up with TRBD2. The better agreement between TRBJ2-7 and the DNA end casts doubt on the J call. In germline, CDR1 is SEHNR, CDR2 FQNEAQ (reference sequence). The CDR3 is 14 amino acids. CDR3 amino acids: CASSSQRGVNEQYF. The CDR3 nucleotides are TGTGCCAGCAGCTCCCAGCGGGGGGTAAACGAGCAGTACTTC.

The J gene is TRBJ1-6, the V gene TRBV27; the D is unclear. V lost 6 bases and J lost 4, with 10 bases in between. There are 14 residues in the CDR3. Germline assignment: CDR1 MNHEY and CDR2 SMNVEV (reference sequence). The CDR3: CASRAPGYNSPLHF. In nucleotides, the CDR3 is TGTGCCAGCAGGGCCCCGGGGTATAATTCACCCCTCCACTTT.

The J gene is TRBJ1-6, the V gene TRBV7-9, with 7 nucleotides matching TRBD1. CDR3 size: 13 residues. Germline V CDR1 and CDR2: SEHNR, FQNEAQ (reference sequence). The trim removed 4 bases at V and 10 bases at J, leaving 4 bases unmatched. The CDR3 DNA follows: TGTGCCAGCAGCTCAGGAGGGGGCTCACCCCTCCACTTT. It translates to CASSSGGGSPLHF.

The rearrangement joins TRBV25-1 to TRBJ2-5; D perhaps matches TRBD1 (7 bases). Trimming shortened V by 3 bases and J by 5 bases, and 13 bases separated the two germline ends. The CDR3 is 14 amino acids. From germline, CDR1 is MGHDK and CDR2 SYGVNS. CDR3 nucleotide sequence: TGTGCCAGCAGTGACAGGGGGGTGAAGGAGACCCAGTACTTC. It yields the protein CASSDRGVKETQYF.

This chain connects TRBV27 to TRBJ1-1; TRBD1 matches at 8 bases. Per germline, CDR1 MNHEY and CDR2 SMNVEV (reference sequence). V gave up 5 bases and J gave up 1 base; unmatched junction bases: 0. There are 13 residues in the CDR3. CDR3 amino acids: CASSTGGNTEAFF. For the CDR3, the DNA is TGTGCCAGCAGTACAGGGGGGAACACTGAAGCTTTCTTT.